Listed below are T cell receptor beta chains from one sample, sequenced in a study of T cell changes during pregnancy in multiple sclerosis. Data came from immunoSEQ multiplex PCR; TCRdb stores just in-frame clones and leaves some out. The profile shows approximately 89,000 clones, about 94% of them singletons. The sample here was peripheral blood, taken in the third trimester of pregnancy. The receptors were gathered from a female donor with multiple sclerosis, enrolled in a pregnancy study. Each CDR3 is given with its conserved first and last residue. D genes are given only for firm matches. Clone sizes are given selectively: once, few, many, or a class where the clone is expanded.

d_call	v_call	cdr3_length	j_call	clone_size	cdr3_nt	cdr3_aa
TRBD2	TRBV6-5	15	TRBJ2-1	NA	TGTGCCAGCAGCCCAAGCGGGGGGCCGTACAATGAGCAGTTCTTC	CASSPSGGPYNEQFF
NA	TRBV19	13	TRBJ2-7	NA	TGTGCCAGTAGCGGGGTGGCCTCCTACGAGCAGTACTTC	CASSGVASYEQYF
NA	TRBV15	16	TRBJ1-1	NA	TGTGCCACCAGCAGTCGGCGGTGGCAGTTGAACACTGAAGCTTTCTTT	CATSSRRWQLNTEAFF
TRBD1	TRBV4-1	14	TRBJ1-4	NA	TGCGCCAGCAGTCGACAGGGTGTCAATGAAAAACTGTTTTTT	CASSRQGVNEKLFF
NA	TRBV19	13	TRBJ1-1	NA	TGTGCCAGTAGTGGAGCGGGGGATGTTGAAGCTTTCTTT	CASSGAGDVEAFF
NA	TRBV7-6	15	TRBJ2-5	NA	TGTGCCAGCAGCTTAGGGGGCGGGGACCAAGAGACCCAGTACTTC	CASSLGGGDQETQYF
NA	TRBV5-1	15	TRBJ1-6	once	TGCGCCAGCAGCTTAGGGGCAGGGGATTCTTCACCCCTCCACTTT	CASSLGAGDSSPLHF
NA	TRBV7-3	14	TRBJ1-3	NA	TGTGCCAGCAGCTTAGGGGGGTCTGGAAACACCATATATTTT	CASSLGGSGNTIYF
TRBD2	TRBV2	14	TRBJ2-1	NA	TGTGCCAGCTCAGGCGGGGGGCCACAACATGAGCAGTTCTTC	CASSGGGPQHEQFF
TRBD2	TRBV18	21	TRBJ2-1	NA	TGTGCCAGCTCACGTACAGCGGGACTAGCGGGGGGAGCGGCCTTGACAGGTGAGCAGTTCTTC	CASSRTAGLAGGAALTGEQFF